The rows below give T cell receptor beta chains drawn from one sample of a study of cytomegalovirus exposure and HLA in healthy donors. The data were produced by immunoSEQ multiplex PCR, yet TCRdb's version contains in-frame clones alone and is incomplete. The top ten hold approximately 3.1% of the sample, which has over 150,000 clones, 60% to 85% seen once. The sequencing input was PBMCs. The receptors were sampled from a woman between 45 and 65 years old in good health and CMV-seropositive. CDR3s include the opening cysteine and the closing phenylalanine or tryptophan. Each record gives: J gene, D gene, V gene, CDR3 protein, CDR3 DNA. The D gene is left open where the match is weak.

J gene: TRBJ1-6
D gene: TRBD1
V gene: TRBV9
CDR3 protein: CASSRGQTEPSPLHF
CDR3 DNA: TGTGCCAGCAGCAGGGGACAGACTGAACCATCACCCCTCCACTTT

J gene: TRBJ1-2
D gene: TRBD1
V gene: TRBV7-9
CDR3 protein: CASSLTGEDGYTF
CDR3 DNA: TGTGCCAGCAGCCTGACAGGGGAAGATGGCTACACCTTC

J gene: TRBJ2-5
D gene: TRBD2
V gene: TRBV7-7
CDR3 protein: CASSPSGETQYF
CDR3 DNA: TGTGCCAGCAGCCCTAGCGGGGAGACCCAGTACTTC

J gene: TRBJ1-2
D gene: -
V gene: TRBV30
CDR3 protein: CAWGGPNYGYTF
CDR3 DNA: TGTGCCTGGGGCGGGCCTAACTATGGCTACACCTTC

J gene: TRBJ1-1
D gene: -
V gene: TRBV29-1
CDR3 protein: CSGAGGRSTEAFF
CDR3 DNA: TGCAGCGGCGCCGGGGGTAGGAGCACTGAAGCTTTCTTT

J gene: TRBJ2-1
D gene: TRBD2
V gene: TRBV2
CDR3 protein: CASAGGYDNEQFF
CDR3 DNA: TGTGCCAGCGCGGGGGGCTATGACAATGAGCAGTTCTTC

J gene: TRBJ2-1
D gene: TRBD1
V gene: TRBV2
CDR3 protein: CASSEDRGDWNEQFF
CDR3 DNA: TGTGCCAGCAGTGAGGACAGGGGGGATTGGAATGAGCAGTTCTTC

J gene: TRBJ2-1
D gene: TRBD2
V gene: TRBV28
CDR3 protein: CASSTQLTTSGEYNEQFF
CDR3 DNA: TGTGCCAGCAGTACCCAATTAACGACTAGCGGGGAATACAATGAGCAGTTCTTC

J gene: TRBJ2-3
D gene: TRBD1
V gene: TRBV5-1
CDR3 protein: CASSLGQGDSTDTQYF
CDR3 DNA: TGCGCCAGCAGCCTGGGACAGGGGGATAGCACAGATACGCAGTATTTT

J gene: TRBJ1-2
D gene: TRBD1
V gene: TRBV18
CDR3 protein: CASSDGTGDYGYTF
CDR3 DNA: TGTGCCAGCTCCGATGGGACAGGGGACTATGGCTACACCTTC